This T cell receptor (beta chain) was identified in a study of blood T cells in healthy people across ages. Study-level background: Template switching recovered approximately one barcoded beta molecule for every two T cells.

Overall study findings and caveats: From one million sequenced T cells, diversity estimates were lower bounds.

Using a J-beta primer mix together with a sample-barcoded 5' primer, a second PCR was run for roughly 7 to 12 cycles. MiXCR was run by TCRdb on the 5' RACE reads, yielding one entry per CDR3 protein. The sample has around 870,000 distinct CDR3 sequences, less than 35% seen once; the top ten hold approximately 15%. In this sample, this clonotype turned up many times. Its target is unknown. CDR3 length: 14 residues. V gave up 3 bases and J gave up 0 bases, with 9 bases separating them. Germline CDR1 SGHTA, CDR2 FQGNSA. The clonotype originates from a woman older than 75 in good health. The chain employs TRBV7-2 and TRBJ2-7; D gene uncertain. The sample comprised blood. CDR3 region: CASSFNWGSYEQYF. The CDR3 region has the DNA TGTGCCAGCAGCTTTAATTGGGGCTCCTACGAGCAGTACTTC.